This T cell receptor (beta chain) was profiled in a study of blood T cells in healthy people across ages. Overall study results and limits: Long-lived donors had more naive CD4+ cells and higher diversity than aged donors.

Remarks on this clonotype: What it binds is not known.

V shed 0 bases and J 5 bases; nucleotides not matched to a gene: 0. Germline CDR1 is KGHDR and CDR2 is SFDVKD. CDR3 length: 16 residues. The study recruited healthy Caucasian donors from Russia who were aged roughly 6 to 95. The draw of peripheral blood yielded around 10 milliliters from each donor. Next came a second PCR, run for about 6 to 12 cycles, which used a sample-barcoded 5' primer along with a J-beta primer mix. Tags on each cDNA molecule came from a template-switch adaptor with 12 random nucleotides. TCRdb re-analysed the 5' RACE reads in MiXCR, keeping a single row per CDR3 protein. The profile shows about 1.5 million distinct CDR3 sequences, around 40% of them singletons.

The chain uses TRBV24-1 and TRBJ2-3; 14 bases fit TRBD2. The clonotype originates from a woman aged 18-29 years in good health. The sequencing sample was made of blood. The CDR3 here is CATSDLGTSGGDTQYF. Here the CDR3 DNA reads TGTGCCACCAGTGATTTGGGGACTAGCGGGGGAGATACGCAGTATTTT.